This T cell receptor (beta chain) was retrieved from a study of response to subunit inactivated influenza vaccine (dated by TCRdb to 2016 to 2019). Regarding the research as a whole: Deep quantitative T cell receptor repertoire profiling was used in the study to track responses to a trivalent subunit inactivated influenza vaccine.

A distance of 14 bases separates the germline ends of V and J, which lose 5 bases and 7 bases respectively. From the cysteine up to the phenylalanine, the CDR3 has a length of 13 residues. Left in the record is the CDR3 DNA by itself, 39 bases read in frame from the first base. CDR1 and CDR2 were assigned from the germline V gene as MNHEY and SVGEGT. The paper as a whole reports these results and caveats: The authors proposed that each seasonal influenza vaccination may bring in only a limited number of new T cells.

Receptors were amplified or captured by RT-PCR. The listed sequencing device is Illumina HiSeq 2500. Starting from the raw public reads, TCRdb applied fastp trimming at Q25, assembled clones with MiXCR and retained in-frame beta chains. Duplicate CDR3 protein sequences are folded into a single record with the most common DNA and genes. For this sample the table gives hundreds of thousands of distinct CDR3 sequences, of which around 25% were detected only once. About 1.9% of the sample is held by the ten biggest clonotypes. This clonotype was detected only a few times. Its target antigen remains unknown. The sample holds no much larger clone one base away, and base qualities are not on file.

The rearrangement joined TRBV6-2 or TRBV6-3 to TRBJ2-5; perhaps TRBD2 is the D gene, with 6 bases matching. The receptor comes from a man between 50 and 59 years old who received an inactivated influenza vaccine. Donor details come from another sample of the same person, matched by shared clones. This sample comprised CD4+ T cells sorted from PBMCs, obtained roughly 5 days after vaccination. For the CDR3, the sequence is CASSGGTFGTQYF. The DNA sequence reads TGTGCCAGCAGTGGGGGGACCTTCGGGACCCAGTACTTC.